This T cell receptor (beta chain) appears in the sequencing data of a study of T cell responses to AZD1222 COVID-19 vaccine. Study results and limitations: The sample set comprised mostly white British donors with more females, and clonal diversity was possibly underestimated. A reported finding is that nearly half of spike-specific TCRs target unmutated variant regions. There were vaccine-associated CD4 TCRs across spike, dominant at 160-218 and 743-854. The study identified only six AZD1222 recipients as seropositive at baseline.

About this clone itself: Its antigen is undetermined.

Measured with immunoSEQ multiplex PCR; TCRdb has only the in-frame clones, and not every one. The repertoire holds about 100,000 clones, with about 90% as singletons. Germline CDR1 reads LGHNA; CDR2 reads YNFKEQ. The V end lost 1 base, the J end lost 8 bases, and 27 bases lay between the germline ends. The CDR3 runs to 19 residues. The specimen comprised peripheral blood, sampled on day 0 of AZD1222 vaccination. This chain connects TRBV4-2 to TRBJ2-1; D is perhaps TRBD2 (6 bases). The receptor was isolated from an adult in good health. CDR3 residues: CASSQVQLMAGRKGDEQFF. The DNA of the CDR3 is TGTGCCAGCAGCCAAGTCCAACTGATGGCGGGACGAAAGGGCGATGAGCAGTTCTTC.